This is a list of T cell receptor beta chains from one sample in a study of vaccination and CD4 T cells after COVID-19. Each CDR3 protein gets one entry after TCRdb re-called the PCR reads with MiXCR. The sample carries about 25,000 distinct CDR3 sequences, roughly 71% recorded once. Their target antigens are unknown. Sequences were derived from CD4+ T cells from blood, cultured in vitro, sampled after SARS-CoV-2 vaccination. These receptors were obtained from a human donor who received a COVID-19 vaccine. Each CDR3 is given with its conserved first and last residue. Fields, in order: V gene, J gene, CDR3 length, CDR3 protein.

TRBV19	TRBJ2-2	15	CASRVGKGNTGELFF
TRBV7-9	TRBJ1-2	20	CASSPAAPMPGDSKWNGYTF
TRBV4-2	TRBJ2-7	19	CASSQDRLGLAGEIGEQYF
TRBV7-9	.	12	CASSTPQETQYF
TRBV20-1	TRBJ2-3	16	CSASGRLAGSTDTQYF
TRBV19	TRBJ2-5	16	CASSASRGAGQETQYF
TRBV2	TRBJ1-2	15	CASRQDRGLNYGYTF
TRBV12-3/TRBV12-4	TRBJ2-2	17	CASSPRLAATNTGELFF
TRBV2	TRBJ1-2	18	CASKKARRTEQNNYGYTF
TRBV6-1	TRBJ1-2	15	CASGESGTGGGGYTF
TRBV19	TRBJ2-1	13	CASRRGRVNEQFF
TRBV5-1	TRBJ1-5	15	CASSLAGNSNQPQHF
TRBV19	TRBJ2-7	15	CASSIFSDSVYEQYF
TRBV12-3/TRBV12-4	TRBJ1-1	14	CASSNSNRGTEAFF
TRBV19	TRBJ2-1	14	CASGRGQGYNEQFF
TRBV20-1	TRBJ1-2	12	CSAIGRLWGYTF
TRBV7-2	TRBJ1-2	14	CASTQGARSYGYTF
TRBV20-1	TRBJ1-1	12	CSAKRNLGEAFF
TRBV7-9	TRBJ2-5	14	CASSLRASQETQYF
TRBV20-1	TRBJ2-3	16	CSALRGGLTSTDTQYF
TRBV2	TRBJ2-7	13	CASKVSISYEQYF
TRBV7-6	TRBJ2-3	15	CASSLDPGSTDTQYF
TRBV5-4	TRBJ2-2	16	CASSLTSGGETGELFF
TRBV6-1	TRBJ2-7	14	CASSAGGQLYEQYF
TRBV24-1	TRBJ1-5	14	CATSDRVVRQPQHF
TRBV27	TRBJ1-5	14	CASSPQGPNQPQHF
TRBV20-1	TRBJ1-1	12	CSAVGGDTEAFF
TRBV10-1	TRBJ2-7	15	CASSDRTGETVEQYF
TRBV12-2	TRBJ2-1	14	CASRLDAAFNEQFF
TRBV12-3/TRBV12-4	TRBJ1-2	15	CASSLTRRGVDGYTF
TRBV6-1	TRBJ2-3	15	CASRHTSRSTDTQYF
TRBV15	TRBJ2-3	18	CATSRPAGGVLATDTQYF
TRBV27	TRBJ1-2	15	CASSQQGARGYGYTF
TRBV10-3	TRBJ1-6	14	CAIRGQYPNSPLHF
TRBV10-3	TRBJ1-5	13	CAINPDFNQPQHF
TRBV19	TRBJ2-3	17	CASSIVGSGGVGDTQYF
TRBV21-1	TRBJ2-7	14	CASTCLNGPYEQYF
TRBV2	TRBJ1-1	14	CASSLTGRGTEAFF
TRBV27	TRBJ2-1	14	CASSFTGLGNEQFF
TRBV7-2	TRBJ2-3	16	CASSRKSGVGTDTQYF
TRBV6-1	TRBJ1-4	15	CASSGGLGTNEKLFF
TRBV24-1	TRBJ2-3	13	CATSDFGTDTQYF
TRBV4-1	TRBJ2-2	16	CASSQPGLRMAGELFF
TRBV20-1	TRBJ2-7	17	CSARDSRLAISSYEQYF
TRBV7-8	TRBJ1-1	14	CASSGQFMNTEAFF
TRBV5-4	TRBJ2-3	14	CASSDELGTDTQYF
TRBV7-2	TRBJ2-4	19	CASRPAGTGGTLAKNIQYF
TRBV6-1	TRBJ1-2	15	CASRASDRGAYGYTF
TRBV6-5	TRBJ1-6	17	CASSYSAGDANNSPLHF
TRBV2	TRBJ1-2	17	CASSESLWTGGYYGYTF
TRBV6-1	TRBJ1-2	15	CASSGIPAGDYGYTF
TRBV2	TRBJ2-1	16	CASSLRRGSSYNEQFF
TRBV10-3	TRBJ2-5	13	CAISGTGSETQYF
TRBV20-1	TRBJ2-3	15	CSATWTSGAVDTQYF
TRBV5-1	TRBJ2-3	14	CASSLVGGSDTQYF
TRBV10-3	TRBJ2-7	15	CAIRQPGQASYEQYF
TRBV7-8	TRBJ1-2	14	CASSLRTALGGYTF